Each of the 20 T cell receptor beta chains below was sequenced from the same sample in a study of monozygotic twins with cystic fibrosis. Repertoires were generated with immunoSEQ multiplex PCR, while TCRdb's copy carries only in-frame clones and drops some. The table records approximately 32,000 clones, 90% to 98% of them present only once. The sequenced sample consisted of blood. These receptors were obtained from a girl aged 2-9 years with cystic fibrosis.

The chain employs TRBV5-6 and TRBJ1-1; D is ambiguous. CDR1 and CDR2 (germline): SGHDT, YYEEEE. CDR3 length: 11 amino acids. V shed 0 bases and J shed 8 bases, with 5 bases lying between them. CDR3 sequence reads: CASSLEREAFF. The CDR3 coding sequence is TGTGCCAGCAGCTTGGAACGAGAAGCTTTCTTT.

To note about this clone: The sample carries other DNA sequences with the same CDR3. This chain joins TRBV29-1 and TRBJ1-1, with D hard to call. Trimming stripped 3 bases from V and 5 bases from J, with 7 bases between. Per the germline V gene, CDR1 is SQVTM and CDR2 is ANQGSEA. CDR3 length: 11 amino acids. Here the CDR3 reads CSVDSGTEAFF. Here the CDR3 DNA reads TGCAGCGTTGACTCTGGTACTGAAGCTTTCTTT.

This chain connects TRBV6-1 to TRBJ1-3, with no clear D. The CDR3 is made up of 15 amino acids. In germline, CDR1 is MNHNS, CDR2 SASEGT. Trimming cost V 4 bases and J 3 bases, with 13 bases left between them. The CDR3 here is CASSVLSRFGNTIYF. As DNA, the CDR3 is TGTGCCAGCAGTGTGTTGTCAAGGTTTGGAAACACCATATATTTT.

The V call is TRBV7-9, the J call TRBJ2-7, with D possibly being TRBD1 (6 bases). This CDR3 region has 13 residues. The V end lost 8 bases, the J end lost 5 bases, and 16 bases lay between the germline ends. CDR1 and CDR2 (germline): SEHNR, FQNEAQ (reference sequence). In DNA, the CDR3 is TGTGCCAGCCGGAAGGGGGTTTCGGACGAGCAGTACTTC. Amino acid sequence: CASRKGVSDEQYF.

This clone was seen once. The J gene is TRBJ1-1, the V gene TRBV7-9; no clear D gene. Trimming shortened V by 1 base and J by 1 base, and 16 bases separated the two germline ends. The CDR3 covers 17 residues. Per the germline V gene, CDR1 is SEHNR and CDR2 is FQNEAQ (reference sequence). The CDR3 sequence: CASSLVGSGRWNTEAFF. CDR3 coding DNA: TGTGCCAGCAGCTTAGTGGGGTCCGGCAGGTGGAACACTGAAGCTTTCTTT.

The CDR3 bases are TGTGCCAGCAGTTACGTGCGGGAGTCCTACGAGCAGTACTTC. Protein product: CASSYVRESYEQYF. The chain combines TRBV6-5 with TRBJ2-7; 7 bases match TRBD2. In germline, CDR1 is MNHEY, CDR2 SVGAGI. CDR3 length: 14 residues. Germline trimming cut 2 bases from V and 1 base from J; bases unmatched to any gene: 2.

The CDR3 DNA reads TGCAGTGCTAGGGGAGCGGGTGAGCAGTTCTTC. This sequence encodes CSARGAGEQFF. The chain recombines TRBV20-1 with TRBJ2-1; D possibly corresponds to TRBD2 (6 bases). The germline V gene encodes CDR1 DFQATT and CDR2 SNEGSKA (reference sequence). This CDR3 region has 11 residues. Trimming took off 3 bases at V and 9 bases at J, with 9 bases between the two ends.

The table lists this clone with a count of one. The chain carries TRBV27 and TRBJ2-7; D is unclear. Between the trimmed V and J ends, which lost 4 bases and 1 base, there was a span of 8 bases. Germline V lookup: CDR1 MNHEY, CDR2 SMNVEV (reference sequence). This CDR3 has 13 residues. CDR3 sequence (DNA): TGTGCCAGCAGTTACGGGCCATCCTACGAGCAGTACTTC. Its protein product is CASSYGPSYEQYF.

The chain links TRBV6-1 to TRBJ2-7; tentative D call: TRBD2 (6 bases). The V and J ends lost 7 bases and 4 bases respectively, with 14 bases between them. CDR1 is MNHNS and CDR2 is SASEGT in the germline V gene. The CDR3 consists of 13 residues. Here the CDR3 DNA reads TGTGCCAGCACGCCAATCGGGGGATACGAGCAGTACTTC. Translated: CASTPIGGYEQYF.

The chain recombines TRBV10-3 with TRBJ1-1; 8 nucleotides match TRBD1. V shed 4 bases, J shed 1 base, and the junction held 2 bases outside the gene matches. Germline CDR1 and CDR2: ENHRY and SYGVKD. This CDR3 is built from 14 residues. CDR3 sequence reads: CAISADRGNTEAFF. CDR3 DNA: TGTGCCATCAGTGCCGACAGGGGGAACACTGAAGCTTTCTTT.

This chain links TRBV2 with TRBJ1-2, with a possible D match to TRBD1 (5 bases). The CDR3 spans 14 residues. Germline V lookup: CDR1 SNHLY, CDR2 FYNNEI. V lost 6 bases and J 2 bases, leaving 13 bases between the germline ends. CDR3 amino acids: CASSEGTVNYGYTF. The CDR3 DNA is TGTGCCAGCAGCGAGGGGACGGTAAACTATGGCTACACCTTC.

V and J are TRBV15 and TRBJ1-1, with TRBD1 as a possible D gene (6 bases). Germline assignment: CDR1 LNHNV and CDR2 YYDKDF (reference sequence). Trimming took 0 bases from V and 4 from J, leaving 9 bases between them. There are 14 residues in the CDR3. The CDR3 bases are TGTGCCACCAGCAGAGATTTGGGGGCCACTGAAGCTTTCTTT. Translation gives CATSRDLGATEAFF.

This clone was detected only once. The chain uses TRBV11-2 and TRBJ2-7, with D hard to call. The germline V gene has CDR1 SGHAT and CDR2 FQNNGV. Trimming shortened V by 5 bases and J by 3 bases, and 14 bases separated the two germline ends. This CDR3 spans 14 amino acids. The CDR3 DNA is TGTGCCAGCAGCGATCGAATAAGGGACTACGAGCAGTACTTC. Translation: CASSDRIRDYEQYF. Variable domain in full (rest from reference TRBV11-2 and TRBJ2-7): EAGVAQSPRYKIIEKRQSVAFWCNPISGHATLYWYQQILGQGPKLLIQFQNNGVVDDSQLPKDRFSAERLKGVDSTLKIQPAKLEDSAVYLCASSDRIRDYEQYFGPGTRLTVT.

The chain joins TRBV27 to TRBJ2-7; possible D gene TRBD1, 6 bases. V was cut by 4 bases and J by 7 bases, with 20 bases left in between. Germline-derived CDR1 and CDR2 are MNHEY and SMNVEV (reference sequence). The CDR3 has 15 amino acids. DNA of the CDR3: TGTGCCAGCAGTTCCTTCGAACAGGGTTTTCAGGAGCAGTACTTC. Translation gives CASSSFEQGFQEQYF.

The genes are TRBV4-2 and TRBJ1-4, with 10 nucleotides matching TRBD1. CDR3 length equals 16 residues. CDR1 and CDR2 (germline): LGHNA, YNFKEQ. Losses at the gene ends were 4 bases for V and 3 bases for J; bases not matched to a gene: 5. The CDR3 is CASSRGQGVPNEKLFF. Here the CDR3 DNA reads TGTGCCAGCAGCCGTGGACAGGGGGTACCTAATGAAAAACTGTTTTTT.

This chain uses TRBV7-9 with TRBJ2-3, with TRBD2 matching 9 bases. The CDR3 has 17 amino acids. The junction had 15 bases not matched to a gene; V was cut back by 5 bases and J by 6 bases. The germline CDR1 and CDR2 sequences are SEHNR and FQNEAQ (reference sequence). The CDR3 DNA follows: TGTGCCAGCAGCCCGACGGGACTAGCCGCCGTTGGGGATACGCAGTATTTT. It yields the protein CASSPTGLAAVGDTQYF.

This clone was observed a single time. This chain uses TRBV30 with TRBJ1-1; D unresolved. Germline V gene sequence: CDR1 GTSNPN, CDR2 SVGIG (reference sequence). CDR3 length equals 15 residues. Trimming removed 0 bases at V and 4 bases at J, with 15 bases between. CDR3 in DNA: TGTGCCTGGAGTGTCTGGGAACGGGTGGGCACTGAAGCTTTCTTT. Its protein product is CAWSVWERVGTEAFF.

The V and J genes are TRBV2 and TRBJ1-4, with 9 positions matching TRBD1. Looked up from germline, CDR1 is SNHLY and CDR2 is FYNNEI. The V segment lost 4 bases and the J segment 8 bases; nucleotides outside the gene matches: 5. This CDR3 has 14 amino acids. DNA for the CDR3: TGTGCCAGCAGTGGGGACAGGGTGCGGGAAAAACTGTTTTTT. It specifies CASSGDRVREKLFF.

The chain has TRBV30 and TRBJ2-1, with no clear D. The germline gives CDR1 GTSNPN, CDR2 SVGIG (reference sequence). The CDR3 runs 10 residues. Trimming stripped 3 bases from V and 5 bases from J, with 2 bases between. CDR3: CAWSHNEQFF. The DNA for the CDR3 is TGTGCCTGGAGCCACAATGAGCAGTTCTTC.

CDR3 DNA sequence: TGTGCCTGGAACCCTGGGGGAGGGGAAAAACTGTTTTTT. Protein product: CAWNPGGGEKLFF. The genes are TRBV30 and TRBJ1-4; tentative D call: TRBD1 (5 bases). The CDR3 contains 13 residues. Between the trimmed V and J ends, which lost 4 bases and 8 bases, there was a span of 14 bases. Germline CDR1 reads GTSNPN; CDR2 reads SVGIG (reference sequence).